This TCR beta chain was identified in a study of cytomegalovirus exposure and HLA in healthy donors. A word on this clone: Its matching antigen is unknown.

It was with 60 Vbeta and 13 Jbeta primers that the PCR ran. The repertoire was sequenced with immunoSEQ multiplex PCR; TCRdb's copy has only in-frame clones and lacks some. The data contain under 200,000 clones, 68% of them seen just once; the ten biggest clones take up less than 1.5%. Study-level results: Most CMV-associated TCR beta chains appeared HLA-restricted in a later analysis. Immune exposure was documented only through CMV serostatus.

Germline values: CDR1 MGHRA, CDR2 YSYEKL. Trimming shortened V by 4 bases and J by 0 bases, and 12 bases separated the two germline ends. The CDR3 consists of 15 residues. This TCR was sampled from a man in his fifties in good health and CMV-seronegative. V and J are TRBV4-1 and TRBJ1-2; D perhaps matches TRBD1 (6 bases). Sequencing input: PBMCs. The CDR3 sequence is CASSPDRPANYGYTF. CDR3 sequence (DNA): TGCGCCAGCAGCCCCGACAGGCCCGCTAACTATGGCTACACCTTC.